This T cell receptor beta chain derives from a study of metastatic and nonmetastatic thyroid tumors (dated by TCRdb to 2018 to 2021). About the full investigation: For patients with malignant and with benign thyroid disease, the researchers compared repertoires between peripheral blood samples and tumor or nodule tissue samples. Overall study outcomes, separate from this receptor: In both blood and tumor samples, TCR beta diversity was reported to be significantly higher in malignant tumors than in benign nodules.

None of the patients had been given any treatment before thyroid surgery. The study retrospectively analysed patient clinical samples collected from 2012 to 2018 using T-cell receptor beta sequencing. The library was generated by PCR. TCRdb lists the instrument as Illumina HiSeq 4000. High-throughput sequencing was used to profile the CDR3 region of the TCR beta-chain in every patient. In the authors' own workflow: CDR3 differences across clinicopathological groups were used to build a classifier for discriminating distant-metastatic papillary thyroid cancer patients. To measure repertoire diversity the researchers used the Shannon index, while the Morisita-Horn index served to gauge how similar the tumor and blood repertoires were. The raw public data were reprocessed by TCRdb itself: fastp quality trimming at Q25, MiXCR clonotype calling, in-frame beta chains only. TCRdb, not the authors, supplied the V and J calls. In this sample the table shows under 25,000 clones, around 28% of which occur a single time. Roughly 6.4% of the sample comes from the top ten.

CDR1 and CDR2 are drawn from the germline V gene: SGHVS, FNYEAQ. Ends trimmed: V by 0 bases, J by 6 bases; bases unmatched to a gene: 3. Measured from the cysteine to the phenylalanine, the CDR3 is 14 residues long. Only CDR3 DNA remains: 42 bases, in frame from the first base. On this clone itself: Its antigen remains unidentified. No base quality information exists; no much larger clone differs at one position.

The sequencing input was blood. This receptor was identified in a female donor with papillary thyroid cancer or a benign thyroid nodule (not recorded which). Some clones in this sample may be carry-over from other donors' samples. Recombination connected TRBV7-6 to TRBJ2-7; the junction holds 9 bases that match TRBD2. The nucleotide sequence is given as TGTGCCAGCAGCTTAGCAGCGGGGGGCGGCGAGCAGTACTTC. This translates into CASSLAAGGGEQYF.